Shown below are 17 T cell receptor beta chains from a single sample sequenced in a study of vaccination and CD4 T cells after COVID-19. At the Johns Hopkins FTIC core, DNA taken from cultured CD4+ T cells was sequenced by way of the Oncomine TCR Beta short-read assay. From the PCR reads, TCRdb called clonotypes with MiXCR, one entry per CDR3 protein. The profile shows tens of thousands of distinct CDR3 sequences, 40% to 50% of them singletons. Described treatment: roughly 11-day PBMC culture with coronavirus spike peptide pools or control peptides (ViraFEST assay). No antigen has been identified for these receptors. The sample in question was CD4+ T cells from blood, cultured in vitro, obtained before SARS-CoV-2 vaccination. Receptors originate from a human donor who received a COVID-19 vaccine.

This clonotype has only a few counts. The J gene is TRBJ1-2, the V gene TRBV7-9; D unclear. The CDR3 runs to 15 residues. V lost 2 bases to trimming and J lost 4 bases, with 14 bases between them. The germline V gene encodes CDR1 SEHNR and CDR2 FQNEAQ (reference sequence). In DNA, the CDR3 is TGTGCCAGCAGCTTACCTCCAGCGGCAGCCTATGGCTACACCTTC. Its translation is CASSLPPAAAYGYTF.

The rearrangement uses TRBV5-1 and TRBJ2-5; TRBD2 is a possible D gene (5 bases). This CDR3 has 13 amino acids. Trimming left V 4 bases short and J 2 bases short, with 9 bases between. The germline gives CDR1 SGHRS, CDR2 YFSETQ. The CDR3 DNA reads as TGCGCCAGCAGCATGGAGGCGCAAGAGACCCAGTACTTC. Translated: CASSMEAQETQYF.

V gene TRBV5-5 combines with J gene TRBJ2-7; D perhaps matches TRBD1 (6 bases). This CDR3 has 16 residues. Germline V CDR1 and CDR2: SGHKS, YYEKEE (reference sequence). The V and J ends lost 1 base and 3 bases respectively, with 17 bases between them. CDR3 protein: CASSLHWLGRGYEQYF. The CDR3 DNA reads as TGTGCCAGCAGCTTGCATTGGCTGGGCAGGGGCTACGAGCAGTACTTC.

The V call is TRBV7-9, the J call TRBJ1-1, with unresolved D. This CDR3 spans 13 amino acids. Looked up from germline, CDR1 is SEHNR and CDR2 is FQNEAQ (reference sequence). V gave up 1 base and J gave up 6 bases, with 9 bases separating them. The CDR3 protein is CASSLVVSAEAFF. CDR3 nucleotides: TGTGCCAGCAGCTTAGTTGTTAGCGCTGAAGCTTTCTTT. The whole variable domain, remainder taken from reference TRBV7-9 and TRBJ1-1, is DTGVSQNPRHKITKRGQNVTFRCDPISEHNRLYWYRQTLGQGPEFLTYFQNEAQLEKSRLLSDRFSAERPKGSFSTLEIQRTEQGDSAMYLCASSLVVSAEAFFGQGTRLTVV.

This clonotype showed up just a few times. The CDR3 loop is CASSPRPIYGYTF. For the CDR3, the DNA is TGTGCCAGCAGCCCCAGACCCATCTATGGCTACACCTTC. The chain uses TRBV7-2 and TRBJ1-2; D not resolved. Germline V CDR1 and CDR2: SGHTA, FQGNSA. This CDR3 comprises 13 residues. V was cut by 5 bases and J by 4 bases, with 11 bases left in between.

V usage is TRBV19 and J usage is TRBJ2-5; 9 nucleotides line up with TRBD1. Germline V gene sequence: CDR1 LNHDA, CDR2 SQIVND (reference sequence). The length of the CDR3 is 18 residues. V lost 4 bases, J lost 5 bases, and 17 bases stayed unmatched. This chain's CDR3 is CASSTVRPRTGDVETQYF. Written as DNA, the CDR3 is TGTGCCAGTAGTACTGTCCGGCCCAGGACAGGGGATGTGGAGACCCAGTACTTC.

V usage is TRBV7-9 and J usage is TRBJ2-3; 9 bases fit TRBD1. From germline, CDR1 is SEHNR and CDR2 FQNEAQ (reference sequence). V shed 5 bases and J 2 bases; nucleotides not matched to a gene: 17. The CDR3 extends over 19 amino acids. CDR3 DNA sequence: TGTGCCAGCAGCCCGCGGGACAGGGAGAGGACTGGCACCACAGATACGCAGTATTTT. This encodes CASSPRDRERTGTTDTQYF.

This rearrangement joins TRBV2 to TRBJ2-1; maybe TRBD1 (6 bases). The germline gives CDR1 SNHLY, CDR2 FYNNEI. The CDR3 is 13 residues long. Trimming shortened V by 7 bases and J by 9 bases, and 16 bases separated the two germline ends. CDR3 protein: CASTEGRGGEQFF. The CDR3 nucleotides are TGTGCCAGCACCGAAGGGAGAGGGGGTGAGCAGTTCTTC.

The chain carries TRBV2 and TRBJ1-4; no reliable D call. The CDR3 runs 14 residues. Germline V lookup: CDR1 SNHLY, CDR2 FYNNEI. V was pared by 3 bases and J by 6 bases, with 11 bases between. The DNA of the CDR3 is TGTGCCAGCAGTGACATGACTAATGATGAAAAACTGTTTTTT. Encoded protein: CASSDMTNDEKLFF.

This chain connects TRBV14 to TRBJ1-2, with D hard to call. Trimming pared 4 bases from V and 8 bases from J, leaving 17 bases between. The CDR3 runs to 14 residues. From germline, CDR1 is SGHDN and CDR2 FVKESK. The CDR3 region is CASSPNEAPNGYTF. CDR3 nucleotide sequence: TGTGCCAGCAGCCCTAACGAAGCGCCGAACGGCTACACCTTC.

This chain connects TRBV24-1 to TRBJ2-7; D not resolved. The better agreement between TRBJ2-5 and the DNA end casts doubt on the J call. The CDR3 totals 16 residues. CDR1 and CDR2 (germline): KGHDR, SFDVKD. The CDR3 sequence: CATSDPAGPRWETQYF. The CDR3 nucleotides are TGTGCCACCAGTGATCCGGCAGGCCCCCGCTGGGAGACCCAGTACTTC.

The V gene is TRBV6-2 or TRBV6-3, the J gene TRBJ2-4; possible D gene TRBD1, 5 bases. The V and J ends lost 4 bases and 10 bases respectively, with 11 bases between them. There are 12 residues in the CDR3. Germline-derived CDR1 and CDR2 are MNHEY and SVGEGT. For the CDR3, the DNA is TGTGCCAGCAGTTCTGGGGCCCTAATTCAGTACTTC. It yields the protein CASSSGALIQYF.

V is TRBV3-1 and J is TRBJ2-2, with 8 nucleotides matching TRBD2. The germline V gene has CDR1 LGHDT and CDR2 YNNKEL (reference sequence). The CDR3 extends over 16 amino acids. V shed 1 base and J 7 bases; nucleotides not matched to a gene: 8. The CDR3 DNA is TGTGCCAGCAGCCAAGGGTTTAGCGGGGTCGGCGGGGAGCTGTTTTTT. Translation gives CASSQGFSGVGGELFF.

The sample holds a few counts of this clonotype. J is TRBJ1-2 and V is TRBV19; D ambiguous. The CDR3 has 14 amino acids. V was cut by 7 bases and J by 2 bases, with 14 bases left in between. The germline V gene has CDR1 LNHDA and CDR2 SQIVND (reference sequence). The CDR3 nucleotides are TGTGCCAGTACCCTCGGACGGACCAACTATGGCTACACCTTC. Translation gives CASTLGRTNYGYTF.

The V gene is TRBV6-2 or TRBV6-3, the J gene TRBJ2-3; 10 bases match TRBD1. Germline lookup yields CDR1 MNHEY and CDR2 SVGEGT. CDR3 size: 15 residues. J was trimmed by 5 bases and V by 5 bases; bases with no gene match: 7. The DNA of the CDR3 is TGTGCCAGCAGTGAGCCGGGACAGGGGCTAGATACGCAGTATTTT. It is translated as CASSEPGQGLDTQYF.

The chain has TRBV5-4 and TRBJ2-5; D uncertain. Germline CDR1 is SGHNT and CDR2 is YYREEE (reference sequence). Between the trimmed V and J ends, which lost 5 bases and 5 bases, there was a span of 16 bases. The CDR3 runs to 14 residues. The CDR3 DNA is TGTGCCAGCAGGCCAAGGTCTGGGGTGGAGACCCAGTACTTC. Translated: CASRPRSGVETQYF.

This clonotype was found a few times. The chain uses TRBV6-2 or TRBV6-3 and TRBJ2-7; TRBD1 matches 10 bases. Trimming removed 6 bases from V and 4 bases from J; junction bases left unmatched: 9. The length of the CDR3 is 15 residues. CDR1 is MNHEY and CDR2 is SVGEGT in the germline V gene. The CDR3 nucleotides read TGTGCCAGCAGACCCCCGGGACAGGGGATATACGAGCAGTACTTC. It encodes CASRPPGQGIYEQYF.